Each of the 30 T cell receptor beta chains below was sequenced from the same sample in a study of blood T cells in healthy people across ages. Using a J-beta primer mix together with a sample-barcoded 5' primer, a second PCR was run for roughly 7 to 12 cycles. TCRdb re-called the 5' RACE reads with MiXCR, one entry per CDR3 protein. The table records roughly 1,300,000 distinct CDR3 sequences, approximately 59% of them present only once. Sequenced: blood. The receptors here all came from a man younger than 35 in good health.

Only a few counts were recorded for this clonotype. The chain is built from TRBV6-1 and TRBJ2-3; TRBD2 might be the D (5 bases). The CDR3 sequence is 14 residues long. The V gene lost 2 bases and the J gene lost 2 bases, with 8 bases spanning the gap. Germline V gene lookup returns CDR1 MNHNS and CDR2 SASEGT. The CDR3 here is CASSEMGDTDTQYF. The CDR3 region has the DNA TGTGCCAGCAGTGAAATGGGAGACACAGATACGCAGTATTTT.

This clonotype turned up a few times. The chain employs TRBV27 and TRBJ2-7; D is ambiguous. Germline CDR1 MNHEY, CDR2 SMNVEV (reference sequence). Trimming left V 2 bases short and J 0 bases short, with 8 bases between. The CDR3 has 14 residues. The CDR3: CASSLSDSSYEQYF. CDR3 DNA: TGTGCCAGCAGTTTAAGCGATTCCTCCTACGAGCAGTACTTC.

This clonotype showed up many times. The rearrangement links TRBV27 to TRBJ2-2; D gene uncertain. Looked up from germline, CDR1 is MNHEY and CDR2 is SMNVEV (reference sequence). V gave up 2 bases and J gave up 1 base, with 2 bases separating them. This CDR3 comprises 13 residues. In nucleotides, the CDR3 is TGTGCCAGCAGTTTAGGGAACACCGGGGAGCTGTTTTTT. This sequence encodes CASSLGNTGELFF.

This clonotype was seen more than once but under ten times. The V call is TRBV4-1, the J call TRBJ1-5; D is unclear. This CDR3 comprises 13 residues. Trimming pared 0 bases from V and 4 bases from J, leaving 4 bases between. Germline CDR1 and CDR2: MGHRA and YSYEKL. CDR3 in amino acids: CASSQDQNQPQHF. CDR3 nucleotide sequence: TGCGCCAGCAGCCAAGATCAGAATCAGCCCCAGCATTTT.

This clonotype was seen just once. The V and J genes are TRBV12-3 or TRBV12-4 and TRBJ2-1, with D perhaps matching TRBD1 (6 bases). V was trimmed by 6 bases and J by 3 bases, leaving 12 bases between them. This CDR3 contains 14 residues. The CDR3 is CASRPGQDYNEQFF. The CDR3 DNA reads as TGTGCCAGCAGACCGGGACAAGACTACAATGAGCAGTTCTTC.

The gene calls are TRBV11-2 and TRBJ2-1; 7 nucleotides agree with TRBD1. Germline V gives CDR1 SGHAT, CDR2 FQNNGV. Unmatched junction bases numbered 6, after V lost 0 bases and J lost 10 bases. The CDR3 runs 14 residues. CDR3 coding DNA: TGTGCCAGCAGCTTAGATCGACAGGGAAAGGAGCAGTTCTTC. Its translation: CASSLDRQGKEQFF.

CDR3 sequence (DNA): TGCAGCGTTGAGTTTCAAGGCCAGAACAATTATGGCTACACCTTC. Translation: CSVEFQGQNNYGYTF. This rearrangement joins TRBV29-1 to TRBJ1-2; D not certain. Deletions cut 3 bases from V and 5 bases from J, with 19 bases between. Germline assignment: CDR1 SQVTM and CDR2 ANQGSEA. CDR3 size: 15 residues.

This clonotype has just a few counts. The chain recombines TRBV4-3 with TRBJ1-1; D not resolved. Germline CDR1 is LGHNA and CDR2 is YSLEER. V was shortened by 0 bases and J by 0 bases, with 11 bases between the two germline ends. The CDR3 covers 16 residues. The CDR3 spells CASSQDTLSMNTEAFF. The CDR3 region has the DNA TGCGCCAGCAGCCAAGATACGTTGTCTATGAACACTGAAGCTTTCTTT.

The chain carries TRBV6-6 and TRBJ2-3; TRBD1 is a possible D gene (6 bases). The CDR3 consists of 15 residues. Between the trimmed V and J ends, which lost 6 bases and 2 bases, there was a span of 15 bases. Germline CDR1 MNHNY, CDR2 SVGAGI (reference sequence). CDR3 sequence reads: CASSEQGIVTDTQYF. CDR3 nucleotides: TGTGCCAGCAGCGAACAGGGTATCGTCACAGATACGCAGTATTTT.

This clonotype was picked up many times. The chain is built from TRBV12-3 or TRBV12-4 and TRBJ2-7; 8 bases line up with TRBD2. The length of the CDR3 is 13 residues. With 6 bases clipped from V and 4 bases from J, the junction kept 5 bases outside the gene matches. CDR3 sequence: CASSPAGVYEQYF. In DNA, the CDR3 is TGTGCCAGCAGCCCAGCGGGAGTGTACGAGCAGTACTTC.

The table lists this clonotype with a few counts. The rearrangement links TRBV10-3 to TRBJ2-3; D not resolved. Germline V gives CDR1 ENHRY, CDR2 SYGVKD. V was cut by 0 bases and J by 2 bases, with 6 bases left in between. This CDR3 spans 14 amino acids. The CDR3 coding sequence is TGTGCCATCAGTGAGTCGACGGACACAGATACGCAGTATTTT. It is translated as CAISESTDTDTQYF.

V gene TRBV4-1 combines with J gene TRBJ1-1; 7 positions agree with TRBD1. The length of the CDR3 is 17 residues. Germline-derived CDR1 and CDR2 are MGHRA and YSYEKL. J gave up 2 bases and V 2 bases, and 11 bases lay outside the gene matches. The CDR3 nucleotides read TGCGCCAGCAGCCAACAGGACAGGCGGCTGGCAAACACTGAAGCTTTCTTT. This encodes CASSQQDRRLANTEAFF.

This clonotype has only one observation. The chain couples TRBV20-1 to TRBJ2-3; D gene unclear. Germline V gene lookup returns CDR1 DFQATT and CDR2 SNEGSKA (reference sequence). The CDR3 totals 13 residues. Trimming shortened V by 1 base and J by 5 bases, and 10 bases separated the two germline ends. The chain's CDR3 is CSARVLRLDTQYF. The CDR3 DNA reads TGCAGTGCTAGAGTTCTCAGACTAGATACGCAGTATTTT.

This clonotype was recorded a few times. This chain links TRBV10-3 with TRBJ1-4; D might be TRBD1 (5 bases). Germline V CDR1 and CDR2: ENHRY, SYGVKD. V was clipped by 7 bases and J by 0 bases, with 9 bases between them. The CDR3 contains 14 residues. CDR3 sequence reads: CAINWTTTNEKLFF. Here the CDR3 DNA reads TGTGCCATCAACTGGACAACAACTAATGAAAAACTGTTTTTT.

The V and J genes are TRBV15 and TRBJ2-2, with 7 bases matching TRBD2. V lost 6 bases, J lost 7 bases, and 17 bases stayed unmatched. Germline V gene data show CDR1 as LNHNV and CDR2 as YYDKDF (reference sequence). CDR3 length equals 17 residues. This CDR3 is CATSQDYSGSMIGELFF. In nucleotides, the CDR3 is TGTGCCACCAGTCAAGACTATAGCGGGTCTATGATCGGGGAGCTGTTTTTT.

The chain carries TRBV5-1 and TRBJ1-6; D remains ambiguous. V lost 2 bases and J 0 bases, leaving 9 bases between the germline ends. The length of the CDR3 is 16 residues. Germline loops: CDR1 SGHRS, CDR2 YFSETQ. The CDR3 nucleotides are TGCGCCAGCAGCTTCGCGGAGAGCTCCTATAATTCACCCCTCCACTTT. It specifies CASSFAESSYNSPLHF.

The CDR3 DNA sequence: TGTGCCAGCAGTACCGGGACAGGGATTCAGCCCCAGCATTTT. This gives the protein CASSTGTGIQPQHF. The chain employs TRBV6-2 or TRBV6-3 and TRBJ1-5, with 9 bases that match TRBD1. The ends lost 5 bases at V and 6 bases at J; junction bases unmatched: 5. The germline gives CDR1 MNHEY, CDR2 SVGEGT. The CDR3 loop spans 14 amino acids.

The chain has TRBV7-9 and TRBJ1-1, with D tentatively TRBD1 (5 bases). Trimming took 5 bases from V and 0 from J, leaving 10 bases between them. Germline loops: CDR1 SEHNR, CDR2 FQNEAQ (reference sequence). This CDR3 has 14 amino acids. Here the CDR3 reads CASSRGGVNTEAFF. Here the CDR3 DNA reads TGTGCCAGCAGCCGCGGGGGAGTGAACACTGAAGCTTTCTTT.

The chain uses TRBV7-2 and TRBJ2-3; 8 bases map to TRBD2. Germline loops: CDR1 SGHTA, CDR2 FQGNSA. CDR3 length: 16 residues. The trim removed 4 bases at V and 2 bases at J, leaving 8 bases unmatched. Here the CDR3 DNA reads TGTGCCAGCAGCTCACAACTAGCGGTCCCCACAGATACGCAGTATTTT. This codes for CASSSQLAVPTDTQYF.

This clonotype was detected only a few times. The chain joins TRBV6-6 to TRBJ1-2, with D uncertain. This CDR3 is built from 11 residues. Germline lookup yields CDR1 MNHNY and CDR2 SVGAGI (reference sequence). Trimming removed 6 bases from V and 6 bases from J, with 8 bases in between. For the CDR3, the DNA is TGTGCCAGCAGCCTAACCCATGGCTACACCTTC. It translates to CASSLTHGYTF.

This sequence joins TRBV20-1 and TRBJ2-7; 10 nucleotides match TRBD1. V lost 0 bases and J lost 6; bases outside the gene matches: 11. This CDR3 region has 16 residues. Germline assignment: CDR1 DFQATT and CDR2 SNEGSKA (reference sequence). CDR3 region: CSARDLLGTGVSEQYF. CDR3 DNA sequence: TGCAGTGCTAGAGATCTGTTGGGGACAGGGGTGTCCGAGCAGTACTTC.

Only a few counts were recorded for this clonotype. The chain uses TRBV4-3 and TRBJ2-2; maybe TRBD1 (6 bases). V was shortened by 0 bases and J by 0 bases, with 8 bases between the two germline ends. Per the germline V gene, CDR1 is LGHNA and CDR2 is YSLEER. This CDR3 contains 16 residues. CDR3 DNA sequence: TGCGCCAGCAGCCAAGAGGGACAATCGAACACCGGGGAGCTGTTTTTT. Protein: CASSQEGQSNTGELFF.

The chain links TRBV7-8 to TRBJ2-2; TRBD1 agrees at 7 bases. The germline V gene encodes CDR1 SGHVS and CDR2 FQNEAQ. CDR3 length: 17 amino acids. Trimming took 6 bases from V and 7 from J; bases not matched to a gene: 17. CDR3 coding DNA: TGTGCCAGCAGTCGGCCGGGACAGCGGCCCGGAGGCGGGGAGCTGTTTTTT. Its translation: CASSRPGQRPGGGELFF.

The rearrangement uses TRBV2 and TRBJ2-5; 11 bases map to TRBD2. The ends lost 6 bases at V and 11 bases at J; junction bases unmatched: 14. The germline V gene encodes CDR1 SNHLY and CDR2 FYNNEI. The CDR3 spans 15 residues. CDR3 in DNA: TGTGCCAGCAGGATCGGGACTAGCGGATACAATGAGCAGTACTTC. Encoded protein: CASRIGTSGYNEQYF.

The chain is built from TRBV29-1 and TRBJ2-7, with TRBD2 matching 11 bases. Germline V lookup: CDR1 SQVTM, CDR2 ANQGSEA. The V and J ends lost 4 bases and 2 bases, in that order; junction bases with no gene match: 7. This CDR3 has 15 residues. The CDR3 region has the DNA TGCAGCGTTGTTCCCGGGACTAGCGGTACCTACGAGCAGTACTTC. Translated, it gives CSVVPGTSGTYEQYF.

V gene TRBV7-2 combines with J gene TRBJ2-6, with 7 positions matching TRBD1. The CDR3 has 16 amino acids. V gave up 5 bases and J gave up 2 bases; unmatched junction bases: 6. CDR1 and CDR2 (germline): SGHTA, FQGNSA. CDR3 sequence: CASSPRGGTGANVLTF. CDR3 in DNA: TGTGCCAGCAGCCCTAGAGGGGGCACTGGGGCCAACGTCCTGACTTTC.

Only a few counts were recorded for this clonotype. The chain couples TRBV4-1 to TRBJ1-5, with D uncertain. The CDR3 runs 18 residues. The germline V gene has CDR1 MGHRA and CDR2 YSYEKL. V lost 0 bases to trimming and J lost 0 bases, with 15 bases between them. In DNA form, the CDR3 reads TGCGCCAGCAGCCAAGAGCTGGCCGCGGGGTATAGCAATCAGCCCCAGCATTTT. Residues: CASSQELAAGYSNQPQHF.

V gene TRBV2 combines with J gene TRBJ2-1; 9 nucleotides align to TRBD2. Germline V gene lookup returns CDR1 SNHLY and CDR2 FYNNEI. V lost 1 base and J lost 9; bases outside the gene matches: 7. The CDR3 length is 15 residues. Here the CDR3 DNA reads TGTGCCAGCAGTGAAGGGTCTAGCGGGACGGGTGAGCAGTTCTTC. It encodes CASSEGSSGTGEQFF.

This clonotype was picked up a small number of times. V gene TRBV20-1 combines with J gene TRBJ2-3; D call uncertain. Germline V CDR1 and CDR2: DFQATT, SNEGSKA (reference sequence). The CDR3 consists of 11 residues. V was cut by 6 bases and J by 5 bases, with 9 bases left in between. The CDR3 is CSAVKGDTQYF. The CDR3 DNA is TGCAGTGCCGTCAAGGGAGATACGCAGTATTTT.

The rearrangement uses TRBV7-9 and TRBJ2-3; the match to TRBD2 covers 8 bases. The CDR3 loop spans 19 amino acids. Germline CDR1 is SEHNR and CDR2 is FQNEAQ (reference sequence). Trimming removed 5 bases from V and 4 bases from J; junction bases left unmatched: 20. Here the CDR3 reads CASSLPQQGQRGRADTQYF. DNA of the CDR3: TGTGCCAGCAGCCTCCCCCAGCAGGGGCAGCGGGGGCGCGCAGATACGCAGTATTTT.